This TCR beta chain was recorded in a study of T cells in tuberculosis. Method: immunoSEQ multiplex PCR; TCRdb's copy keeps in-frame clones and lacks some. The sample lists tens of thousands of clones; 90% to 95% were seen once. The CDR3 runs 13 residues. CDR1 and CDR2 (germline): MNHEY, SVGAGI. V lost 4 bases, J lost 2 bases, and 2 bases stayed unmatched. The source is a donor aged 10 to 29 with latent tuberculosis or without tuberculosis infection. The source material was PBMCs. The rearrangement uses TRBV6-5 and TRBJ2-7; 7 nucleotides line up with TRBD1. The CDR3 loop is CASSFTGAYEQYF. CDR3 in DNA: TGTGCCAGCAGTTTTACAGGGGCCTACGAGCAGTACTTC.